The clone carrying this T cell receptor (beta chain) has more than one count but fewer than ten. These data originate in a study of blood T cell repertoires in COVID-19. Study overall: Specimens from acute and convalescent COVID-19 originated in the United States, Italy and Spain. T cells, B-cell-depleted T cells, or PBMCs provided the cDNA or gDNA that served as material.

V gave up 3 bases and J gave up 3 bases, with 9 bases separating them. The CDR3 has 13 residues. Germline CDR1 is DFQATT and CDR2 is SNEGSKA (reference sequence). Authors' analysis steps: Using reference gene primer amplification, nucleated cell counts were estimated. Profiling relied on immunoSEQ multiplex PCR, and the TCRdb table lists in-frame clones only, not all of them. V and J calls and clone size come straight from that table; D and trimming were deduced from the DNA. The sample carries around 190,000 clones, roughly 84% recorded once. Sequenced: peripheral blood. This chain links TRBV20-1 with TRBJ1-5; D may be TRBD1 (5 bases). This TCR derives from a human donor in a cohort sampled during active COVID-19. CDR3 sequence: CSASLGVNQPQHF. CDR3 sequence (DNA): TGCAGTGCTAGTTTAGGGGTCAATCAGCCCCAGCATTTT.